This entry lists 18 T cell receptor beta chains sequenced from one sample in a study of T cells expressing NK-cell markers. TCRdb reanalyzed the 5' RACE reads and collapses them to one entry per CDR3 protein, without DNA. Its clone listing holds 300,000 to 500,000 distinct CDR3 sequences. Material for sequencing was blood T cells: a sorted CD56 or NKG2C T cell subset, CD4+ or CD8+ T cells, or bulk PBMC T cells (not recorded which). These receptors were obtained from a woman between 45 and 60 years old in good health.

V and J are TRBV14 and TRBJ2-4. Germline V lookup: CDR1 SGHDN, CDR2 FVKESK. The CDR3 contains 16 residues. CDR3 loop: CASSQENSLAKNIQYF.

The chain employs TRBV24-1 and TRBJ1-4; TCRdb's D gene call, TRBD1, goes unchecked for lack of DNA. The CDR3 runs to 16 residues. The germline CDR1 and CDR2 sequences are KGHDR and SFDVKD. CDR3 amino acids: CATSDPTGTANEKLFF.

The V call is TRBV4-2, the J call TRBJ2-7; TCRdb returns TRBD2, unconfirmable since there is no DNA. This CDR3 is 19 amino acids long. Per germline, CDR1 LGHNA and CDR2 YNFKEQ. CDR3 region: CASSQDGTSGPTSSYEQYF.

The CDR3 reads CSARPKTGAWGELFF. The chain joins TRBV20-1 to TRBJ2-2; TCRdb calls TRBD1, which cannot be checked without DNA. CDR1 is DFQATT and CDR2 is SNEGSKA in the germline V gene (reference sequence). CDR3 length equals 15 residues.

The chain employs TRBV2 and TRBJ1-1; TCRdb reports TRBD1, a call that lacks DNA to check it against. Germline V CDR1 and CDR2: SNHLY, FYNNEI. The CDR3 runs 14 residues. The CDR3 here is CARNPGQQNTEAFF. The complete variable domain, with remaining parts taken from reference TRBV2 and TRBJ1-1, reads EPEVTQTPSHQVTQMGQEVILRCVPISNHLYFYWYRQILGQKVEFLVSFYNNEISEKSEIFDDQFSVERPDGSNFTLKIRSTKLEDSAMYFCARNPGQQNTEAFFGQGTRLTVV.

The chain is built from TRBV21-1 and TRBJ2-6; the TCRdb call, TRBD2, lacks DNA for checking. TRBV21-1 is noted as a pseudogene. The CDR3 sequence is 18 residues long. The CDR3 here is CASSEGLAGCSGANVLTF.

J is TRBJ2-1 and V is TRBV18; TCRdb gives TRBD2 as the D gene, but with no DNA this cannot be confirmed. The CDR3 spans 20 residues. Germline V gives CDR1 KGHSH, CDR2 LQKENI. CDR3 in amino acids: CASSPKAEAFSRTSTSQQFF.

This sequence joins TRBV7-7 and TRBJ2-1; as DNA is missing, the TRBD2 call by TCRdb cannot be tested. The CDR3 contains 16 residues. CDR1 is SSHAT and CDR2 is FNYEAQ in the germline V gene (reference sequence). CDR3 in amino acids: CASSPSGSLGGNEQFF.

V usage is TRBV20-1 and J usage is TRBJ1-1; TCRdb gives TRBD1 as the D gene, but with no DNA this cannot be confirmed. CDR1 and CDR2 (germline): DFQATT, SNEGSKA (reference sequence). This CDR3 contains 14 residues. The CDR3 sequence is CSAIPQGVNTEAFF.

J is TRBJ1-2 and V is TRBV6-5; TCRdb's assignment of TRBD1 cannot be checked, as there is no DNA. This CDR3 contains 13 residues. The germline V gene encodes CDR1 MNHEY and CDR2 SVGAGI. The CDR3 loop is CASRPGSLYGYTF.

The chain employs TRBV12-3 or TRBV12-4 and TRBJ1-2. The CDR3 consists of 12 residues. The CDR3 is CASSFENSGYTF.

The chain joins TRBV14 to TRBJ2-1; the TCRdb call, TRBD2, lacks DNA for checking. There are 16 residues in the CDR3. CDR1 is SGHDN and CDR2 is FVKESK in the germline V gene. The CDR3 loop reads CASSQPLAEPANEQFF.

The rearrangement uses TRBV12-3 or TRBV12-4 and TRBJ1-1. The CDR3 contains 14 residues. The CDR3 region is CASSLGGAATEAFF.

The chain uses TRBV29-1 and TRBJ2-3; the TCRdb call, TRBD1, lacks DNA for checking. Germline CDR1 is SQVTM and CDR2 is ANQGSEA. The CDR3 extends over 13 amino acids. The CDR3: CSVVGTVTDTQYF.

This chain uses TRBV12-3 or TRBV12-4 with TRBJ1-2; TCRdb calls TRBD1, which cannot be checked without DNA. CDR3 length: 15 amino acids. Here the CDR3 reads CAITTARVSVLGYTF.

The chain uses TRBV15 and TRBJ1-2. Germline V gives CDR1 LNHNV, CDR2 YYDKDF (reference sequence). There are 14 residues in the CDR3. This CDR3 is CATSREKVPNGYTF.

The chain couples TRBV29-1 to TRBJ1-5; lacking DNA, the TRBD1 call made by TCRdb goes unchecked. The germline V gene has CDR1 SQVTM and CDR2 ANQGSEA. The CDR3 is 13 amino acids. The CDR3 protein is CSVMGGINQPQHF.

The chain joins TRBV11-3 to TRBJ2-1; checking the TCRdb D call of TRBD1 is not possible without DNA. Germline CDR1 and CDR2: SGHNT and YENEEA. This CDR3 is built from 19 residues. CDR3 sequence: CASSPRRGGARASYNEQFF.